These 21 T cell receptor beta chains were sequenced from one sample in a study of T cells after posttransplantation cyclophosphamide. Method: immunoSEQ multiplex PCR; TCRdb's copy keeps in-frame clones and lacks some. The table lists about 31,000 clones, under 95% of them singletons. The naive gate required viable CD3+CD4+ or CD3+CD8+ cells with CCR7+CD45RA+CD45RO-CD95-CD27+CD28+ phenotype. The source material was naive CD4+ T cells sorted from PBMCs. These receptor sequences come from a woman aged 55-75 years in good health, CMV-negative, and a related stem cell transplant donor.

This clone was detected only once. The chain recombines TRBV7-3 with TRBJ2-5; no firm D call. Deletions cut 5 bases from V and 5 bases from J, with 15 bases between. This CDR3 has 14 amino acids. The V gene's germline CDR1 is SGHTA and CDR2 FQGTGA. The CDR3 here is CASSPSAGWETQYF. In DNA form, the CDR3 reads TGTGCCAGCAGCCCCTCGGCCGGGTGGGAGACCCAGTACTTC.

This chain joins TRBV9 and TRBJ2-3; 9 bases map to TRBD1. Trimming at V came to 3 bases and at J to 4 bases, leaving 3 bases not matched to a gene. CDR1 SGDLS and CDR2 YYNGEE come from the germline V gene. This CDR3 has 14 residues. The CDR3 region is CASSGDRAADTQYF. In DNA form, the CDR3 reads TGTGCCAGCAGCGGGGACAGGGCGGCAGATACGCAGTATTTT.

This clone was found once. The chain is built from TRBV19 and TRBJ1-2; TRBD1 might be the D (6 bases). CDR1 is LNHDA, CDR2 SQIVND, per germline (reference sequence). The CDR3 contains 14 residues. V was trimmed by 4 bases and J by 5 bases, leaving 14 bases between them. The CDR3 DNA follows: TGTGCCAGTAGTACCCGGAACAGGGTTTATGGCTACACCTTC. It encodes CASSTRNRVYGYTF.

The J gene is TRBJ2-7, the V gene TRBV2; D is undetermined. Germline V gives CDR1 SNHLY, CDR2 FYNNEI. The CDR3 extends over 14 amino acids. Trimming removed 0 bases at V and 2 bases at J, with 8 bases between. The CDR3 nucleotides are TGTGCCAGCAGTGAAGCCGTGGGCGCCTACGAGCAGTACTTC. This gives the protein CASSEAVGAYEQYF.

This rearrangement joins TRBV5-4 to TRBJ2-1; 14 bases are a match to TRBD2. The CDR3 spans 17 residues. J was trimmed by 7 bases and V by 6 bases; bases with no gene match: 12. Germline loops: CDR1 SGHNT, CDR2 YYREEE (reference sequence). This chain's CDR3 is CASNLLTSGGARNEQFF. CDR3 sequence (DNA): TGTGCCAGCAACCTATTGACTAGCGGGGGGGCCAGGAATGAGCAGTTCTTC.

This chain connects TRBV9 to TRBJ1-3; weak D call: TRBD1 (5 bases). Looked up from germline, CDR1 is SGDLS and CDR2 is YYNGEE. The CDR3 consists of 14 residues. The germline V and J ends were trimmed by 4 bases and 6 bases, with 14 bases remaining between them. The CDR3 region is CASSPISGENTIYF. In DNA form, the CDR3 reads TGTGCCAGCAGCCCTATTTCGGGGGAAAACACCATATATTTT.

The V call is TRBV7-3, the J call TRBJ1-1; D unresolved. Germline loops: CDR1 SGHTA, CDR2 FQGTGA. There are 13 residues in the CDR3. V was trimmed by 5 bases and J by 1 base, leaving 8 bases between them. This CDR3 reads CASSPSGNTEAFF. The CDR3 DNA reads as TGTGCCAGCAGCCCGTCAGGGAACACTGAAGCTTTCTTT.

The CDR3 spells CASSYTQGALGDTQYF. The DNA of the CDR3 is TGTGCCAGCAGTTACACCCAGGGGGCCTTAGGAGATACGCAGTATTTT. This chain uses TRBV6-6 with TRBJ2-3; 8 bases map to TRBD1. V trimming: 2 bases; J trimming: 5 bases; junction bases outside the gene matches: 9. The germline CDR1 and CDR2 sequences are MNHNY and SVGAGI (reference sequence). CDR3 length: 16 residues.

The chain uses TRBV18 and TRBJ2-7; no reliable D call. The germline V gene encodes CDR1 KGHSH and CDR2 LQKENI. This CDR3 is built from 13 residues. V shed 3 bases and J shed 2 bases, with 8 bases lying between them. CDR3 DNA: TGTGCCAGCTCACCGGTGGCAGCCTACGAGCAGTACTTC. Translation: CASSPVAAYEQYF.

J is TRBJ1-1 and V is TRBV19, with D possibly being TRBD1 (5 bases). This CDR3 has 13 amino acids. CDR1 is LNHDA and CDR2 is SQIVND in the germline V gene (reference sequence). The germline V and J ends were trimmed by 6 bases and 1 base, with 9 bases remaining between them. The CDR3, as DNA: TGTGCCAGTAGGCAGGGAGGGAACACTGAAGCTTTCTTT. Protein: CASRQGGNTEAFF.

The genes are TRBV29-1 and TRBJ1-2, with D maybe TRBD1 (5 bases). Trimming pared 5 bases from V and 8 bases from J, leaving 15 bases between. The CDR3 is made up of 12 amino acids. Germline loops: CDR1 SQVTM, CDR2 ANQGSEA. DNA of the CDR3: TGCAGCGTTCGTCAAGAACAGGAGGGCTACACCTTC. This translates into CSVRQEQEGYTF.

The DNA for the CDR3 is TGTGCCAGCAGTTACGGAGCGGGAGTCACCTACGAGCAGTACTTC. It specifies CASSYGAGVTYEQYF. The chain carries TRBV6-6 and TRBJ2-7; TRBD2 agrees at 8 bases. The CDR3 is 15 amino acids. Germline-derived CDR1 and CDR2 are MNHNY and SVGAGI (reference sequence). Trimming at V came to 2 bases and at J to 2 bases, leaving 5 bases not matched to a gene.

DNA of the CDR3: TGTGCCAGCAGTTACGGAGGGACCGGGGCCAACGTCCTGACTTTC. Encoded protein: CASSYGGTGANVLTF. The V call is TRBV6-5, the J call TRBJ2-6; D is perhaps TRBD2 (6 bases). Between the trimmed V and J ends, which lost 2 bases and 4 bases, there was a span of 9 bases. The CDR3 is 15 amino acids. From germline, CDR1 is MNHEY and CDR2 SVGAGI.

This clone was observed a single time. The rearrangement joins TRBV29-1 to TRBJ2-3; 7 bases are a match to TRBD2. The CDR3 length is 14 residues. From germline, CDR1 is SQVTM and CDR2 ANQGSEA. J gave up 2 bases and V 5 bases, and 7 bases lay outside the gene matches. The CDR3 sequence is CSVLTSSYTDTQYF. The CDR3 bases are TGCAGCGTTCTGACTAGCAGTTACACAGATACGCAGTATTTT.

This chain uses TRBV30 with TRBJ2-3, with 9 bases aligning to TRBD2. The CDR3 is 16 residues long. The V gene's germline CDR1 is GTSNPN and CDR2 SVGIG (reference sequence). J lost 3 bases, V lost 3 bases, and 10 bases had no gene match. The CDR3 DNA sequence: TGTGCCTGGAGAGTTCTGGGCGGGAGGGTGACAGATACGCAGTATTTT. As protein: CAWRVLGGRVTDTQYF.

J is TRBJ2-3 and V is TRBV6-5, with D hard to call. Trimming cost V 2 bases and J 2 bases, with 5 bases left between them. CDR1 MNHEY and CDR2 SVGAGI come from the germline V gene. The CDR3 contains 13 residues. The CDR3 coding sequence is TGTGCCAGCAGTTACGAGGACACAGATACGCAGTATTTT. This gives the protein CASSYEDTDTQYF.

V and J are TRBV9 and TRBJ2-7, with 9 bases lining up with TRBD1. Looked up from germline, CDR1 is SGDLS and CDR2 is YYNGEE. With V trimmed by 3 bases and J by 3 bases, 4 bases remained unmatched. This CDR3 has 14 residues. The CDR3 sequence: CASSARDRDYEQYF. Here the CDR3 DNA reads TGTGCCAGCAGCGCTCGGGACAGGGACTACGAGCAGTACTTC.

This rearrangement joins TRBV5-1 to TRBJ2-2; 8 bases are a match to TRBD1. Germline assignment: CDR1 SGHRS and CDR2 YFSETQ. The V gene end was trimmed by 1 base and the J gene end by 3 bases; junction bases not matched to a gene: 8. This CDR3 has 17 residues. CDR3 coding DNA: TGCGCCAGCAGCTTGCGAGGGACAGGCTATGACACCGGGGAGCTGTTTTTT. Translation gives CASSLRGTGYDTGELFF.

CDR3 coding DNA: TGTGCCAGCAGCCTAGCGGGGTTAAGCACAGATACGCAGTATTTT. Protein: CASSLAGLSTDTQYF. V and J are TRBV27 and TRBJ2-3, with 9 bases fitting TRBD2. The CDR3 has 15 residues. The junction had 4 bases not matched to a gene; V was cut back by 6 bases and J by 0 bases. Looked up from germline, CDR1 is MNHEY and CDR2 is SMNVEV (reference sequence).

The CDR3 DNA reads TGCAGCACCGGGACTAGTAAAGTCAATGAGCAGTTCTTC. As protein: CSTGTSKVNEQFF. V and J are TRBV29-1 and TRBJ2-1, with 8 bases lining up with TRBD2. CDR1 is SQVTM and CDR2 is ANQGSEA in the germline V gene. The junction had 9 bases not matched to a gene; V was cut back by 8 bases and J by 6 bases. The CDR3 is 13 residues long.

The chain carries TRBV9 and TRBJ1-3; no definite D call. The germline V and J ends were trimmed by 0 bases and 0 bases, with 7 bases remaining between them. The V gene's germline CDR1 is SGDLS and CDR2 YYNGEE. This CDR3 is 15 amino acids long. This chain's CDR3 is CASSVDRPSGNTIYF. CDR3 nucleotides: TGTGCCAGCAGCGTAGACAGACCCTCTGGAAACACCATATATTTT. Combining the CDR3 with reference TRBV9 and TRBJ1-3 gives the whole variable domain DSGVTQTPKHLITATGQRVTLRCSPRSGDLSVYWYQQSLDQGLQFLIQYYNGEERAKGNILERFSAQQFPDLHSELNLSSLELGDSALYFCASSVDRPSGNTIYFGEGSWLTVV.